This TCR beta chain was sequenced in a study of T cell responses to AZD1222 COVID-19 vaccine. In the case of this clone: Its antigen is undetermined.

Notes on the study in general: With two AZD1222 doses given, Spike-specific TCR breadth and depth both rose. Only a handful of AZD1222 recipients, six or seven in all, had baseline seropositivity.

TCRdb's table, derived via immunoSEQ multiplex PCR, lists solely in-frame clones and lacks some. This sample has tens of thousands of clones; roughly 90% occur once, and the top ten carry around 3%. The receptor was derived from an adult in good health. Sequencing used peripheral blood, obtained on day 0 of AZD1222 vaccination.

This chain's CDR3 is CASSYSRREISPLHF. The CDR3 DNA reads TGTGCCAGCAGTTACTCGCGGCGAGAGATTTCACCCCTCCACTTT. J is TRBJ1-6 and V is TRBV6-5; D is undetermined. Trimming took 0 bases from V and 9 from J, leaving 12 bases between them. The length of the CDR3 is 15 residues. Germline V gene sequence: CDR1 MNHEY, CDR2 SVGAGI.